These 9 T cell receptor beta chains originate from one sample sequenced in a study of T cells expressing NK-cell markers. Following a re-call of the 5' RACE reads, TCRdb has one entry per CDR3 protein and lacks DNA. The specimen's table records about 260,000 distinct CDR3 sequences. Material: blood T cells: a sorted CD56 or NKG2C T cell subset, CD4+ or CD8+ T cells, or bulk PBMC T cells (not recorded which). The receptor set was obtained from a woman between 18 and 69 years old in good health.

This sequence joins TRBV6-1 and TRBJ2-2; TCRdb reports TRBD1, a call that lacks DNA to check it against. This CDR3 contains 14 residues. The germline gives CDR1 MNHNS, CDR2 SASEGT. CDR3 region: CASRLQGATGELFF.

The chain uses TRBV19 and TRBJ1-2; there is no DNA to check the TCRdb D call of TRBD1. The CDR3 is 15 amino acids. The germline V gene encodes CDR1 LNHDA and CDR2 SQIVND (reference sequence). The CDR3 sequence: CASSLPRDRGNGYTF.

This chain uses TRBV5-1 with TRBJ1-4; TCRdb outputs TRBD1, but without DNA this stays unchecked. CDR1 is SGHRS, CDR2 YFSETQ, per germline. The CDR3 runs to 16 residues. The chain's CDR3 is CASSTSSSPGGEKLFF.

The chain is built from TRBV15 and TRBJ1-1; TCRdb calls TRBD1, which cannot be checked without DNA. Germline loops: CDR1 LNHNV, CDR2 YYDKDF (reference sequence). The CDR3 has 13 amino acids. CDR3 loop: CATSRVGQSEAFF.

The chain recombines TRBV6-1 with TRBJ1-4; TCRdb's D gene call, TRBD1, goes unchecked for lack of DNA. There are 15 residues in the CDR3. Germline CDR1 and CDR2: MNHNS and SASEGT. CDR3 protein: CASSGYPGQGEKLFF.

The gene calls are TRBV14 and TRBJ1-3. CDR3 length: 14 residues. From germline, CDR1 is SGHDN and CDR2 FVKESK. The chain's CDR3 is CASSQGFIGNTIYF. Filled out from reference TRBV14 and TRBJ1-3, the complete variable domain reads EAGVTQFPSHSVIEKGQTVTLRCDPISGHDNLYWYRRVMGKEIKFLLHFVKESKQDESGMPNNRFLAERTGGTYSTLKVQPAELEDSGVYFCASSQGFIGNTIYFGEGSWLTVV.

The CDR3 sequence: CSARDPGLTGGPKNIQYF. V usage is TRBV20-1 and J usage is TRBJ2-4; no DNA is available, so the TRBD1 call from TCRdb remains unchecked. This CDR3 is 18 amino acids long. Germline assignment: CDR1 DFQATT and CDR2 SNEGSKA (reference sequence).

This chain joins TRBV25-1 and TRBJ1-2; without DNA, the TCRdb call of TRBD1 cannot be checked. The CDR3 loop spans 14 amino acids. Looked up from germline, CDR1 is MGHDK and CDR2 is SYGVNS. The CDR3 loop is CASSKDRGLRGYTF.

The rearrangement joins TRBV20-1 to TRBJ2-2; TCRdb gives TRBD1 as the D gene, but with no DNA this cannot be confirmed. Germline values: CDR1 DFQATT, CDR2 SNEGSKA (reference sequence). The CDR3 runs 15 residues. CDR3 loop: CSAKISGGYAGELFF.